What follows are 28 T cell receptor beta chains derived from one specimen sequenced in a study of T-cell reconstitution after alpha-beta-depleted transplantation in children. Unique molecular identifiers tagged the TCRbeta library. TCRdb re-called the PCR reads with MiXCR, one entry per CDR3 protein. The table has approximately 150,000 distinct CDR3 sequences, about 8.8% seen once. The starting material was PBMCs, mostly from graft donor cells, obtained 180 days after TCRalphabeta/CD19-depleted stem cell transplant. The receptors originated from a female patient aged 2-9 years who had a stem cell transplant for congenital amegakaryocytic thrombocytopenia, so the T cells may come from the graft donor.

DNA for the CDR3: TGTGCCTGCACCCCGACCCGCGGGGTAGCGGGGAGAACCGGGGAGCTGTTTTTT. Its protein is CACTPTRGVAGRTGELFF. The gene calls are TRBV12-3 or TRBV12-4 and TRBJ2-2; the match to TRBD2 covers 8 bases. V lost 11 bases and J lost 5; bases outside the gene matches: 22. The CDR3 covers 18 residues.

Comment on this clonotype: A read error may account for a junction end that differs from germline. The gene calls are TRBV3-1 and TRBJ2-3; D is possibly TRBD1 (5 bases). The germline V gene has CDR1 LGHDT and CDR2 YNNKEL (reference sequence). CDR3 length: 19 residues. CDR3: CASSKEHRRTIPSTDTQYF. The CDR3 region has the DNA TGTGCCAGCAGCAAAGAGCACCGCCGGACAATTCCAAGCACAGATACGCAGTATTTT.

This chain joins TRBV6-1 and TRBJ1-1; D remains ambiguous. This CDR3 comprises 14 residues. Trimming pared 4 bases from V and 7 bases from J, leaving 16 bases between. In germline, CDR1 is MNHNS, CDR2 SASEGT. The CDR3 here is CASSGTCILNEAFF. The CDR3 DNA sequence: TGTGCCAGCAGTGGTACATGTATACTAAATGAAGCTTTCTTT.

The table lists this clonotype with a few counts. This chain uses TRBV20-1 with TRBJ2-7, with TRBD2 identical over 9 bases. V gave up 5 bases and J gave up 2 bases; unmatched junction bases: 7. The CDR3 extends over 14 amino acids. CDR1 is DFQATT and CDR2 is SNEGSKA in the germline V gene (reference sequence). In DNA, the CDR3 is TGCAGTGCTGCCGGAGCGGGAGGTACCTACGAGCAGTACTTC. Its translation is CSAAGAGGTYEQYF.

In its sample, this clonotype was seen many times. In nucleotides, the CDR3 is TGCGCCAGCAGGGACTGGGAAAACACCGGGGAGCTGTTTTTT. The encoded protein is CASRDWENTGELFF. The J gene is TRBJ2-2, the V gene TRBV5-1, with D perhaps TRBD2 (5 bases). V lost 5 bases and J lost 2, with 10 bases in between. CDR1 and CDR2 from the germline V gene are SGHRS and YFSETQ. CDR3 length: 14 amino acids.

This clonotype has just a few counts. The V gene is TRBV19, the J gene TRBJ2-2; 7 bases map to TRBD1. The V gene end was trimmed by 6 bases and the J gene end by 4 bases; junction bases not matched to a gene: 2. The CDR3 is made up of 13 amino acids. CDR1 and CDR2 from the germline V gene are LNHDA and SQIVND (reference sequence). Written as DNA, the CDR3 is TGTGCCAGTAGAGACAGGGCCACCGGGGAGCTGTTTTTT. As protein: CASRDRATGELFF.

At least ten counts were recorded for this clonotype. This rearrangement joins TRBV12-3 or TRBV12-4 to TRBJ2-6; D is ambiguous. V was pared by 6 bases and J by 0 bases, with 6 bases between. The CDR3 is 14 residues long. CDR3 nucleotides: TGTGCCAGCAGCATGAGCTCTGGGGCCAACGTCCTGACTTTC. As protein: CASSMSSGANVLTF.

There are many counts of this clonotype. The CDR3 DNA is TGCGCCAGCAGCCACGGGAGCACAGATACGCAGTATTTT. Translation gives CASSHGSTDTQYF. The J gene is TRBJ2-3, the V gene TRBV5-1; no firm D call. The CDR3 is made up of 13 amino acids. V was cut by 4 bases and J by 0 bases, with 6 bases left in between. Germline V gene sequence: CDR1 SGHRS, CDR2 YFSETQ.

This clonotype was seen a few times. The rearrangement links TRBV6-6 to TRBJ1-2; D not certain. The CDR3 loop spans 13 amino acids. V lost 11 bases to trimming and J lost 1 base, with 14 bases between them. In germline, CDR1 is MNHNY, CDR2 SVGAGI (reference sequence). The CDR3 protein is CAGMGFDNYGYTF. CDR3 sequence (DNA): TGTGCCGGCATGGGGTTTGATAACTATGGCTACACCTTC.

The table lists this clonotype with many counts. This chain joins TRBV28 and TRBJ1-6, with 8 bases aligning to TRBD1. V shed 6 bases, J shed 8 bases, and the junction held 9 bases outside the gene matches. CDR1 and CDR2 from the germline V gene are MDHEN and SYDVKM. This CDR3 comprises 15 residues. The CDR3 nucleotides read TGTGCCAGCAGCGAGAACAGGGGGATCGATTCACCCCTCCACTTT. Protein: CASSENRGIDSPLHF.

This clonotype appeared many times. The CDR3 bases are TGCAGTGCTAGAGATTCCACCTACGAGCAGTACTTC. This encodes CSARDSTYEQYF. V and J are TRBV20-1 and TRBJ2-7; no clear D. CDR1 is DFQATT, CDR2 SNEGSKA, per germline (reference sequence). Trimming pared 0 bases from V and 2 bases from J, leaving 5 bases between. The CDR3 totals 12 residues.

This clonotype was observed many times. V usage is TRBV6-5 and J usage is TRBJ2-1, with 10 nucleotides matching TRBD2. The V gene end was trimmed by 0 bases and the J gene end by 6 bases; junction bases not matched to a gene: 8. Germline V gives CDR1 MNHEY, CDR2 SVGAGI. The CDR3 covers 17 residues. The chain's CDR3 is CASSYSVQREGRNEQFF. The CDR3 nucleotides read TGTGCCAGCAGTTACTCGGTCCAGCGGGAGGGCCGCAATGAGCAGTTCTTC.

In its sample, this clonotype was seen a few times. The gene calls are TRBV7-2 and TRBJ2-3; 8 bases match TRBD1. The trim removed 3 bases at V and 3 bases at J, leaving 8 bases unmatched. The germline CDR1 and CDR2 sequences are SGHTA and FQGNSA. This CDR3 is 16 amino acids long. Here the CDR3 reads CASSFRGQGRTDTQYF. The CDR3 DNA reads as TGTGCCAGCAGCTTTCGTGGACAGGGACGAACAGATACGCAGTATTTT.

This clonotype was counted at least ten times. The rearrangement links TRBV28 to TRBJ2-1; the D is unclear. Germline CDR1 MDHEN, CDR2 SYDVKM. Between the trimmed V and J ends, which lost 11 bases and 0 bases, there was a span of 11 bases. The CDR3 length is 13 residues. The DNA of the CDR3 is TGTGCCGTGGGGTGGAACTCCTACAATGAGCAGTTCTTC. This translates into CAVGWNSYNEQFF.

This clonotype was seen repeatedly, ten times or more. The gene calls are TRBV18 and TRBJ1-5; tentatively, D is TRBD1 (5 bases). Per germline, CDR1 KGHSH and CDR2 LQKENI. This CDR3 is built from 15 residues. Trimming took 3 bases from V and 6 from J, leaving 15 bases between them. The CDR3 coding sequence is TGTGCCAGCTCACCTCTGCAGGGAGAAGGTCAGCCCCAGCATTTT. Amino acid sequence: CASSPLQGEGQPQHF. Full variable domain (missing parts from reference TRBV18 and TRBJ1-5): NAGVMQNPRHLVRRRGQEARLRCSPMKGHSHVYWYRQLPEEGLKFMVYLQKENIIDESGMPKERFSAEFPKEGPSILRIQQVVRGDSAAYFCASSPLQGEGQPQHFGDGTRLSIL.

This clonotype appeared many times. This rearrangement joins TRBV5-1 to TRBJ2-7; D call uncertain. The CDR3 is 18 amino acids. The V end lost 1 base, the J end lost 6 bases, and 26 bases lay between the germline ends. CDR1 is SGHRS and CDR2 is YFSETQ in the germline V gene. For the CDR3, the DNA is TGCGCCAGCAGCTTGATACGCTATTCCGGAACTCCTGGGCGCGAGCAGTACTTC. Protein: CASSLIRYSGTPGREQYF.

This clonotype was counted between two and nine times. The V call is TRBV30, the J call TRBJ1-5, with D unclear. This CDR3 has 12 residues. Germline CDR1 reads GTSNPN; CDR2 reads SVGIG (reference sequence). The V end was cut by 5 bases, the J end by 3 bases, with 8 bases between. The CDR3 DNA sequence: TGTGCCTGGGGCGGAAACAATCAGCCCCAGCATTTT. Its translation is CAWGGNNQPQHF.

This clonotype was counted ten times or more. V usage is TRBV20-1 and J usage is TRBJ1-1, with 8 bases aligning to TRBD1. Germline CDR1 is DFQATT and CDR2 is SNEGSKA (reference sequence). The ends lost 0 bases at V and 10 bases at J; junction bases unmatched: 1. This CDR3 has 11 residues. As DNA, the CDR3 is TGCAGTGCTAGAGACACAGGGGGAGCTTTCTTT. It codes for CSARDTGGAFF.

This clonotype was seen ten or more times. V and J are TRBV29-1 and TRBJ2-7; the D is unclear. The V and J ends lost 5 bases and 1 base respectively, with 9 bases between them. Germline CDR1 reads SQVTM; CDR2 reads ANQGSEA. The CDR3 consists of 12 residues. CDR3 DNA: TGCAGCGTTATAACACCGTCCTACGAGCAGTACTTC. It translates to CSVITPSYEQYF.

The chain is built from TRBV11-1 and TRBJ2-3; D unresolved. V lost 2 bases and J lost 5, with 23 bases in between. The CDR3 spans 18 residues. Germline loops: CDR1 SGHAT, CDR2 FQDESV (reference sequence). CDR3 loop: CASSLLSLRWASEDTQYF. The CDR3 nucleotides read TGTGCCAGCAGCTTATTGTCCCTAAGGTGGGCTTCCGAAGATACGCAGTATTTT.

This clonotype was counted ten times or more. This chain joins TRBV29-1 and TRBJ1-3, with a tentative D call TRBD1 (5 bases). The V end was cut by 4 bases, the J end by 0 bases, with 13 bases between. Germline V gives CDR1 SQVTM, CDR2 ANQGSEA. The CDR3 runs to 15 residues. The CDR3 DNA reads as TGCAGCGTTGCAGTGGGACCCTACTCTGGAAACACCATATATTTT. Its translation: CSVAVGPYSGNTIYF.

In its sample, this clonotype was seen many times. This chain connects TRBV5-1 to TRBJ2-1; D is perhaps TRBD2 (5 bases). Trimming cost V 2 bases and J 3 bases, with 9 bases left between them. Germline CDR1 SGHRS, CDR2 YFSETQ. This CDR3 contains 14 residues. CDR3 nucleotides: TGCGCCAGCAGCTTAGTTGCGGGCTACAATGAGCAGTTCTTC. As protein: CASSLVAGYNEQFF.

This clonotype has ten or more counts. The V call is TRBV29-1, the J call TRBJ2-3; D remains unclear. V dropped 4 bases and J dropped 3 bases, with 8 bases sitting between them. In germline, CDR1 is SQVTM, CDR2 ANQGSEA. CDR3 length: 12 residues. The CDR3 sequence is CSVVPATDTQYF. CDR3 nucleotides: TGCAGCGTTGTCCCAGCAACAGATACGCAGTATTTT.

This clonotype has a handful of counts. The chain has TRBV28 and TRBJ1-2; possible D gene TRBD1, 5 bases. The CDR3 sequence is 20 residues long. V lost 2 bases to trimming and J lost 7 bases, with 32 bases between them. The germline CDR1 and CDR2 sequences are MDHEN and SYDVKM. As DNA, the CDR3 is TGTGCCAGCAGTTTAAGTCCACCTTTATTGAAAACGTGGAGGGGTGGTGGCTACACCTTC. This sequence encodes CASSLSPPLLKTWRGGGYTF.

The table lists this clonotype with many counts. V usage is TRBV10-3 and J usage is TRBJ2-7, with 12 bases lining up with TRBD2. V lost 10 bases and J lost 7; bases outside the gene matches: 8. Germline V gene data show CDR1 as ENHRY and CDR2 as SYGVKD. The CDR3 covers 13 residues. The CDR3: CATTSGRSSEQYF. In DNA, the CDR3 is TGTGCCACCACTAGCGGGAGGTCCTCAGAGCAGTACTTC.

The J gene is TRBJ2-3, the V gene TRBV29-1, with D maybe TRBD2 (6 bases). V was shortened by 8 bases and J by 4 bases, with 10 bases between the two germline ends. The CDR3 is 11 amino acids. Germline V CDR1 and CDR2: SQVTM, ANQGSEA. CDR3 sequence: CSLGTADTQYF. Here the CDR3 DNA reads TGCAGCCTCGGGACTGCAGATACGCAGTATTTT.

At least ten counts were recorded for this clonotype. V gene TRBV4-1 combines with J gene TRBJ2-1, with D uncertain. Looked up from germline, CDR1 is MGHRA and CDR2 is YSYEKL. The CDR3 runs to 13 residues. Trimming shortened V by 0 bases and J by 8 bases, and 8 bases separated the two germline ends. CDR3 nucleotide sequence: TGCGCCAGCAGCCAAGACCCTCTCTATGAGCAGTTCTTC. It encodes CASSQDPLYEQFF.

This clonotype came up a few times. V gene TRBV7-2 combines with J gene TRBJ2-7; D is undetermined. V was clipped by 7 bases and J by 2 bases, with 15 bases between them. There are 14 residues in the CDR3. Per germline, CDR1 SGHTA and CDR2 FQGNSA. The chain's CDR3 is CASKDPGHTYEQYF. The CDR3 nucleotides are TGTGCCAGCAAAGACCCCGGCCACACCTACGAGCAGTACTTC.